The clone carrying this TCR beta chain has just one count. Its antigen is currently unknown. RNA was isolated and reverse transcribed to cDNA, the sequencing template. Profiling relied on immunoSEQ multiplex PCR, and the TCRdb table lists in-frame clones only, not all of them. The repertoire consists of around 200,000 clones, with 64% occurring once and the leading ten covering 4% to 4.5%. Germline V CDR1 and CDR2: LNHNV, YYDKDF (reference sequence). V lost 5 bases to trimming and J lost 4 bases, with 9 bases between them. This CDR3 is built from 13 residues. These data come from a study of CD8+ T cells in alopecia areata. Background on the study: Tofacitinib therapy took 6 to 18 months; 6 months off drug came after.

The treatment is: oral pan-JAK inhibitor, 5-10 mg twice daily. Overall study results and limits: Higher clonality than in normal scalp was seen in lesional scalp, especially alopecia totalis/universalis. Since there was just one nonresponder, nobody can yet say how baseline CD8+ expansion ties to response.

The chain links TRBV15 to TRBJ1-5; D remains unclear. The sequences come from CD4+ T cells sorted from blood, collected at week 4, from a patient treated with tofacitinib. The TCR sequence derives from a human donor with alopecia areata. CDR3 region: CATSLTRNQPQHF. In DNA form, the CDR3 reads TGTGCCACCAGCTTGACGCGAAATCAGCCCCAGCATTTT.